This entry lists 32 T cell receptor beta chains sequenced from one sample in a study of T cells in Graves' hyperthyroidism and ophthalmopathy. Amplification yielded TCR beta CDR3 regions, with RNA transcripts as the source. The HTBI set primed first-round TCR CDR3 RT-PCR. MiXCR, run by TCRdb on the multiplex PCR reads, gives a single entry per CDR3 protein. The data contain more than 300,000 distinct CDR3 sequences, about a sixth of them singletons. Sequences were obtained from blood. These receptors were collected from a woman aged 25 to 39 with Graves' hyperthyroidism that later progressed to Graves' ophthalmopathy.

There are many counts of this clonotype. The genes are TRBV2 and TRBJ2-7; unclear D gene. V was trimmed by 4 bases and J by 0 bases, leaving 13 bases between them. CDR1 and CDR2 (germline): SNHLY, FYNNEI. The length of the CDR3 is 15 residues. The CDR3, as DNA: TGTGCCAGCAGTGGTCCCGACTTGATCTCCTACGAGCAGTACTTC. It specifies CASSGPDLISYEQYF. Full variable domain (rest looked up from reference TRBV2 and TRBJ2-7): EPEVTQTPSHQVTQMGQEVILRCVPISNHLYFYWYRQILGQKVEFLVSFYNNEISEKSEIFDDQFSVERPDGSNFTLKIRSTKLEDSAMYFCASSGPDLISYEQYFGPGTRLTVT.

The chain carries TRBV19 and TRBJ2-3; 11 bases are a match to TRBD2. The length of the CDR3 is 13 residues. J was trimmed by 6 bases and V by 4 bases; bases with no gene match: 0. The germline gives CDR1 LNHDA, CDR2 SQIVND (reference sequence). For the CDR3, the DNA is TGTGCCAGTAGTACTAGCGGGAGGGATACGCAGTATTTT. Translation gives CASSTSGRDTQYF.

The V and J genes are TRBV12-3 or TRBV12-4 and TRBJ2-2; the D gene could be TRBD1 or TRBD2 (5 bases each). Trimming took 3 bases from V and 6 from J, leaving 8 bases between them. CDR3 length: 13 amino acids. The CDR3 protein is CASSLGESGELFF. DNA of the CDR3: TGTGCCAGCAGTTTGGGGGAGTCCGGGGAGCTGTTTTTT.

The chain couples TRBV5-4 to TRBJ2-3; D possibly corresponds to TRBD2 (5 bases). The CDR3 extends over 14 amino acids. The V gene lost 4 bases and the J gene lost 2 bases, with 11 bases spanning the gap. CDR1 and CDR2 from the germline V gene are SGHNT and YYREEE (reference sequence). In DNA, the CDR3 is TGTGCCAGCAGCCCGGGGTTAGACACAGATACGCAGTATTTT. Residues: CASSPGLDTDTQYF.

This clonotype appeared once. This chain connects TRBV4-1 to TRBJ2-2, with 10 nucleotides matching TRBD2. With 6 bases clipped from V and 4 bases from J, the junction kept 5 bases outside the gene matches. CDR1 is MGHRA, CDR2 YSYEKL, per germline. This CDR3 region has 15 residues. The CDR3 DNA sequence: TGCGCCAGCAGGGAGAGCGGGAGGGCCACCGGGGAGCTGTTTTTT. The encoded protein is CASRESGRATGELFF.

This clonotype showed up just a few times. The V gene is TRBV5-1, the J gene TRBJ1-3, with 7 bases that match TRBD1. J gave up 4 bases and V 3 bases, and 1 base lay outside the gene matches. CDR3 length: 13 residues. CDR1 SGHRS and CDR2 YFSETQ come from the germline V gene. The CDR3 protein is CASSWGQGNTIYF. The DNA for the CDR3 is TGCGCCAGCAGCTGGGGACAGGGAAACACCATATATTTT.

The table lists this clonotype with many counts. The V gene is TRBV10-1, the J gene TRBJ2-1; 9 bases line up with TRBD2. With V trimmed by 8 bases and J by 9 bases, 11 bases remained unmatched. CDR3 length: 14 residues. Germline CDR1 reads WNHNN; CDR2 reads SYGVQD (reference sequence). CDR3 bases: TGCGCCAGCGGGGTGCGGGGGGGCCCACCTGAGCAGTTCTTC. It yields the protein CASGVRGGPPEQFF.

This clonotype was detected ten times or more. The chain combines TRBV19 with TRBJ2-7, with D unresolved. V was shortened by 5 bases and J by 1 base, with 12 bases between the two germline ends. This CDR3 has 14 amino acids. CDR1 is LNHDA and CDR2 is SQIVND in the germline V gene (reference sequence). CDR3 amino acids: CASSASSDSYEQYF. The CDR3 DNA reads as TGTGCCAGTAGTGCCTCCAGCGATTCCTACGAGCAGTACTTC.

This clonotype was seen ten or more times. The gene calls are TRBV27 and TRBJ1-5; D is ambiguous. The CDR3 is made up of 13 amino acids. The germline V gene encodes CDR1 MNHEY and CDR2 SMNVEV (reference sequence). V was trimmed by 1 base and J by 6 bases, leaving 7 bases between them. The CDR3 DNA reads TGTGCCAGCAGTTTATTGCTTGGTCAGCCCCAGCATTTT. It is translated as CASSLLLGQPQHF.

A few counts support this clonotype. The chain has TRBV4-1 and TRBJ2-2, with TRBD2 matching 7 bases. This CDR3 is 17 amino acids long. Germline values: CDR1 MGHRA, CDR2 YSYEKL. With V trimmed by 2 bases and J by 0 bases, 6 bases remained unmatched. The CDR3 protein is CASSQQGGLTNTGELFF. The CDR3 DNA follows: TGCGCCAGCAGCCAACAGGGAGGGCTGACGAACACCGGGGAGCTGTTTTTT.

V usage is TRBV4-1 and J usage is TRBJ1-1; D uncertain. The V gene's germline CDR1 is MGHRA and CDR2 YSYEKL. There are 13 residues in the CDR3. V dropped 7 bases and J dropped 4 bases, with 13 bases sitting between them. The CDR3, as DNA: TGCGCCAGCACCCACGCCGGAAGCACTGAAGCTTTCTTT. It translates to CASTHAGSTEAFF.

This clonotype showed up many times. The rearrangement joins TRBV6-2 or TRBV6-3 to TRBJ2-3; 9 positions agree with TRBD1. V dropped 6 bases and J dropped 3; count of bases not matched to a gene: 7. This CDR3 contains 15 residues. Germline-derived CDR1 and CDR2 are MNHEY and SVGEGT. CDR3 in DNA: TGTGCCAGCAGAGACCGGGACAGGGAGACAGATACGCAGTATTTT. As protein: CASRDRDRETDTQYF.

Comment on this clonotype: Relative to the germline gene, one junction end is altered; a read error may explain this. The CDR3, as DNA: TGCGCCAGCAGGGGGGCGGGACACCTAGCCAAATACATTCAGTACTTC. This gives the protein CASRGAGHLAKYIQYF. The chain recombines TRBV5-1 with TRBJ2-4; the D gene could be TRBD1 or TRBD2 (6 bases each). The CDR3 sequence is 16 residues long. CDR1 is SGHRS and CDR2 is YFSETQ in the germline V gene.

This clonotype was detected ten times or more. The chain combines TRBV6-1 with TRBJ2-3; 7 nucleotides align to TRBD2. The CDR3 consists of 14 residues. Trimming took 4 bases from V and 8 from J; bases not matched to a gene: 9. Per the germline V gene, CDR1 is MNHNS and CDR2 is SASEGT. Here the CDR3 DNA reads TGTGCCAGCAGTGCGGCGGGAGTGGGAGCTACGCAGTATTTT. It codes for CASSAAGVGATQYF.

In this sample, this clonotype turned up a few times. Just one base apart from a much larger clone, this may be a read error. The CDR3 does not end in the conserved phenylalanine or tryptophan, so this is likely a read error. This chain links TRBV2 with TRBJ1-2, with D unresolved. Looked up from germline, CDR1 is SNHLY and CDR2 is FYNNEI. Trimming left V 7 bases short and J 0 bases short, with 9 bases between. This CDR3 has 13 residues. The CDR3 DNA follows: TGTGCCAGCAAGGCGTCAGCTAACTATGGCTACACCCTC. The encoded protein is CASKASANYGYTL.

This clonotype was detected a few times. This chain joins TRBV30 and TRBJ2-5; D is uncertain. V was trimmed by 0 bases and J by 2 bases, leaving 1 base between them. This CDR3 comprises 11 residues. Germline CDR1 is GTSNPN and CDR2 is SVGIG (reference sequence). As DNA, the CDR3 is TGTGCCTGGAGTGTACAAGAGACCCAGTACTTC. Its translation is CAWSVQETQYF.

This rearrangement joins TRBV29-1 to TRBJ2-7; D is uncertain. The germline gives CDR1 SQVTM, CDR2 ANQGSEA. The CDR3 sequence is 12 residues long. The V gene lost 7 bases and the J gene lost 5 bases, with 15 bases spanning the gap. CDR3 bases: TGCAGCGCAAAGGCTACTATCCACGAGCAGTACTTC. This sequence encodes CSAKATIHEQYF.

This clonotype was recorded at least ten times. This rearrangement joins TRBV20-1 to TRBJ2-7; D may be TRBD2 (5 bases). This CDR3 is built from 11 residues. V was trimmed by 7 bases and J by 4 bases, leaving 11 bases between them. The germline V gene encodes CDR1 DFQATT and CDR2 SNEGSKA (reference sequence). CDR3 sequence reads: CSGRRVYEQYF. CDR3 coding DNA: TGCAGTGGAAGGCGGGTGTACGAGCAGTACTTC.

This clonotype was recorded at least ten times. V usage is TRBV19 and J usage is TRBJ1-1, with D maybe TRBD1 (5 bases). CDR1 is LNHDA and CDR2 is SQIVND in the germline V gene (reference sequence). The V end was cut by 9 bases, the J end by 0 bases, with 14 bases between. The CDR3 contains 14 residues. CDR3: CASRWGGMNTEAFF. CDR3 DNA: TGTGCCAGCCGGTGGGGGGGAATGAACACTGAAGCTTTCTTT. The complete variable domain, with remaining parts taken from reference TRBV19 and TRBJ1-1, reads DGGITQSPKYLFRKEGQNVTLSCEQNLNHDAMYWYRQDPGQGLRLIYYSQIVNDFQKGDIAEGYSVSREKKESFPLTVTSAQKNPTAFYLCASRWGGMNTEAFFGQGTRLTVV.

This clonotype was detected many times. The gene calls are TRBV19 and TRBJ1-5; TRBD1 is a possible D gene (5 bases). With 6 bases removed from V and 6 bases from J, the gap between germline ends came to 15 bases. The germline gives CDR1 LNHDA, CDR2 SQIVND (reference sequence). This CDR3 is built from 14 residues. CDR3 DNA sequence: TGTGCCAGTAGCGGCAGGGCGATCACTCAGCCCCAGCATTTT. This gives the protein CASSGRAITQPQHF.

Only one count was recorded for this clonotype. Given a much more abundant clone one base away, this may be a read error. The chain employs TRBV7-2 and TRBJ2-7; the D is unclear. The CDR3 runs to 13 residues. Germline V gene sequence: CDR1 SGHTA, CDR2 FQGNSA. The CDR3 region is CASSSWAGYEKYF. CDR3 nucleotides: TGTGCCAGCAGTTCGTGGGCCGGCTACGAGAAGTACTTC.

V gene TRBV20-1 combines with J gene TRBJ1-2, with 9 bases aligning to TRBD1. CDR3 length: 13 residues. CDR1 and CDR2 from the germline V gene are DFQATT and SNEGSKA (reference sequence). The V gene end was trimmed by 4 bases and the J gene end by 10 bases; junction bases not matched to a gene: 10. CDR3 region: CSAISGTGSDYTF. For the CDR3, the DNA is TGCAGTGCTATATCCGGGACAGGGAGCGACTACACCTTC.

This clonotype was seen repeatedly, ten times or more. The rearrangement uses TRBV7-9 and TRBJ2-1; possible D gene TRBD1, 6 bases. The CDR3 sequence is 16 residues long. Trimming took 1 base from V and 7 from J, leaving 17 bases between them. Germline CDR1 is SEHNR and CDR2 is FQNEAQ (reference sequence). The CDR3: CASSLEVQGPGNEQFF. The CDR3 bases are TGTGCCAGCAGCTTAGAGGTACAGGGACCTGGAAATGAGCAGTTCTTC.

This clonotype was picked up many times. The chain joins TRBV20-1 to TRBJ2-3; D is uncertain. CDR1 is DFQATT, CDR2 SNEGSKA, per germline (reference sequence). Deletions cut 6 bases from V and 6 bases from J, with 37 bases between. CDR3 length: 20 amino acids. CDR3 amino acids: CSAPNPWIDIEPLSPDTQYF. CDR3 coding DNA: TGCAGTGCCCCAAACCCTTGGATAGACATCGAGCCCCTCTCGCCTGATACGCAGTATTTT.

The sample holds many counts of this clonotype. The chain combines TRBV3-1 with TRBJ2-5; TRBD2 matches at 8 bases. Trimming took 4 bases from V and 5 from J; bases not matched to a gene: 15. This CDR3 is built from 17 residues. Germline CDR1 LGHDT, CDR2 YNNKEL (reference sequence). CDR3 DNA sequence: TGTGCCAGCAGCCTCCCGGGCCTAGCGGGCGAAGAGGAGACCCAGTACTTC. It codes for CASSLPGLAGEEETQYF.

In this sample, this clonotype turned up many times. V usage is TRBV6-5 and J usage is TRBJ2-5; no clear D. The CDR3 runs to 12 residues. Germline V gene sequence: CDR1 MNHEY, CDR2 SVGAGI. Trimming cost V 0 bases and J 4 bases, with 3 bases left between them. The CDR3 sequence: CASSYSPETQYF. The CDR3 nucleotides are TGTGCCAGCAGTTACTCGCCAGAGACCCAGTACTTC.

This clonotype showed up just a few times. CDR3 bases: TGCGCCAGCAGCCAAGCGGGACTAGCGGGAGGGGGGCGGTACGAGCAGTACTTC. It translates to CASSQAGLAGGGRYEQYF. The chain employs TRBV4-1 and TRBJ2-7; 16 bases fit TRBD2. The CDR3 is 18 amino acids. Germline CDR1 MGHRA, CDR2 YSYEKL. The V and J ends lost 1 base and 4 bases, in that order; junction bases with no gene match: 7.

This clonotype was detected ten times or more. The V gene is TRBV28, the J gene TRBJ2-7; 7 bases agree with TRBD2. The CDR3 runs 14 residues. With 5 bases clipped from V and 2 bases from J, the junction kept 6 bases outside the gene matches. Germline CDR1 and CDR2: MDHEN and SYDVKM. In DNA form, the CDR3 reads TGTGCCAGCAGTCGGGACTACGAAACCTACGAGCAGTACTTC. As protein: CASSRDYETYEQYF.

The rearrangement uses TRBV6-1 and TRBJ1-1; D unclear. Per germline, CDR1 MNHNS and CDR2 SASEGT. The CDR3 runs to 12 residues. Trimming shortened V by 7 bases and J by 7 bases, and 13 bases separated the two germline ends. Here the CDR3 reads CASIGSVGEAFF. CDR3 nucleotides: TGTGCCAGCATTGGGAGTGTTGGTGAAGCTTTCTTT.

The CDR3 DNA is TGTGCCAGTGGGTCTGGGGCGGGGTTAAGAGATACGCAGTATTTT. It codes for CASGSGAGLRDTQYF. The chain links TRBV19 to TRBJ2-3, with D maybe TRBD2 (6 bases). Germline CDR1 is LNHDA and CDR2 is SQIVND (reference sequence). Trimming removed 8 bases at V and 5 bases at J, with 20 bases between. The CDR3 length is 15 residues.

This clonotype was recorded many times. The chain combines TRBV2 with TRBJ2-7; D not resolved. The CDR3 runs 14 residues. In germline, CDR1 is SNHLY, CDR2 FYNNEI. V was clipped by 3 bases and J by 0 bases, with 9 bases between them. The CDR3 loop reads CASSETAVSYEQYF. The CDR3 region has the DNA TGTGCCAGCAGTGAGACCGCAGTCTCCTACGAGCAGTACTTC.

This clonotype was seen ten or more times. The chain combines TRBV14 with TRBJ1-2; D is undetermined. This CDR3 is 12 amino acids long. Germline V gene sequence: CDR1 SGHDN, CDR2 FVKESK. V was shortened by 4 bases and J by 2 bases, with 5 bases between the two germline ends. Here the CDR3 reads CASSPGNYGYTF. The CDR3 DNA reads as TGTGCCAGCAGCCCTGGGAACTATGGCTACACCTTC.